The 20 T cell receptor beta chains below come from one sample, sequenced in a study of T cells in Graves' hyperthyroidism and ophthalmopathy. The source material, RNA transcripts, was used to amplify TCR beta CDR3 regions. The TCR CDR3 first-round RT-PCR relied on the HTBI primer set. From the multiplex PCR reads, TCRdb called clonotypes with MiXCR, one entry per CDR3 protein. The sample includes tens of thousands of distinct CDR3 sequences, approximately 53% of them seen just once. The sample taken for sequencing was blood. The receptors were gathered from a woman in her fifties or sixties with Graves' ophthalmopathy.

This clonotype was counted many times. The CDR3 DNA follows: TGTGCCAGCAGCCGCGACAGTTACGAGCAGTACTTC. This codes for CASSRDSYEQYF. The chain recombines TRBV6-5 with TRBJ2-7, with D possibly matching TRBD1 (5 bases). V was trimmed by 6 bases and J by 4 bases, leaving 10 bases between them. Germline V gene lookup returns CDR1 MNHEY and CDR2 SVGAGI. The CDR3 is 12 residues long.

This clonotype was counted at least ten times. J is TRBJ2-5 and V is TRBV7-8; no clear D. V lost 5 bases and J 2 bases, leaving 12 bases between the germline ends. This CDR3 contains 14 residues. Per germline, CDR1 SGHVS and CDR2 FQNEAQ. This CDR3 reads CASSRDTRQETQYF. The CDR3 DNA is TGTGCCAGCAGCCGAGACACCAGGCAAGAGACCCAGTACTTC.

In DNA form, the CDR3 reads TGTGCCAGTAGTATCGGACAGGTTTACGAGCAGTACTTC. This codes for CASSIGQVYEQYF. V gene TRBV19 combines with J gene TRBJ2-7; 7 positions agree with TRBD1. This CDR3 is 13 amino acids long. V was clipped by 3 bases and J by 4 bases; unmatched bases: 3. CDR1 is LNHDA, CDR2 SQIVND, per germline (reference sequence).

CDR3 bases: TGTGCCAGCAGGACGTACCATAGCGGGAGGACTTCCTACGAGCAGTACTTC. Translation gives CASRTYHSGRTSYEQYF. The chain combines TRBV2 with TRBJ2-7; 10 nucleotides align to TRBD2. Germline CDR1 is SNHLY and CDR2 is FYNNEI. The CDR3 has 17 amino acids. Losses at the gene ends were 6 bases for V and 1 base for J; bases not matched to a gene: 12.

This clonotype was counted at least ten times. This chain uses TRBV28 with TRBJ2-1; TRBD2 matches at 7 bases. This CDR3 is built from 16 residues. Germline V gene lookup returns CDR1 MDHEN and CDR2 SYDVKM. The J segment lost 0 bases and the V segment lost 6 bases, leaving 8 bases of the junction unmatched. Written as DNA, the CDR3 is TGTGCCAGCAGACCATGGGGGGAGGGCTCCTACAATGAGCAGTTCTTC. Translation: CASRPWGEGSYNEQFF.

The table lists this clonotype with many counts. The V gene is TRBV5-6, the J gene TRBJ1-5; D is possibly TRBD1 (6 bases). Germline CDR1 SGHDT, CDR2 YYEEEE. Trimming cost V 2 bases and J 2 bases, with 14 bases left between them. There are 16 residues in the CDR3. The CDR3 loop reads CASSLQGGGRNQPQHF. The CDR3 bases are TGTGCCAGCAGCTTACAGGGTGGTGGGCGCAATCAGCCCCAGCATTTT.

This chain links TRBV12-3 or TRBV12-4 with TRBJ1-3; unclear D gene. Between the trimmed V and J ends, which lost 7 bases and 2 bases, there was a span of 12 bases. CDR3 length: 14 amino acids. CDR3 sequence: CASNSPLPGNTIYF. CDR3 DNA: TGTGCCAGCAACAGTCCTCTACCTGGAAACACCATATATTTT.

This clonotype showed up many times. Just one base apart from a much larger clone, this may be a read error. The J gene is TRBJ2-6, the V gene TRBV29-1; possible D gene TRBD1, 5 bases. V was pared by 7 bases and J by 0 bases, with 19 bases between. The CDR3 runs to 17 residues. Germline CDR1 is SQVTM and CDR2 is ANQGSEA. CDR3 in DNA: TGCAGCGCCGAATGTGAAACAGGTAGCTCTGGGGCCAACGTCCTGACTTTC. Amino acids: CSAECETGSSGANVLTF.

This clonotype was counted at least ten times. V usage is TRBV20-1 and J usage is TRBJ1-1; weak D call: TRBD1 (5 bases). This CDR3 is 14 amino acids long. Looked up from germline, CDR1 is DFQATT and CDR2 is SNEGSKA (reference sequence). V dropped 7 bases and J dropped 0 bases, with 15 bases sitting between them. CDR3 in DNA: TGCAGTGTAACAGCCCGAGGGGTGAACACTGAAGCTTTCTTT. This encodes CSVTARGVNTEAFF.

The chain is built from TRBV29-1 and TRBJ2-7; a possible D gene is TRBD1 (5 bases). V dropped 6 bases and J dropped 3 bases, with 36 bases sitting between them. The germline V gene has CDR1 SQVTM and CDR2 ANQGSEA. This CDR3 region has 20 residues. For the CDR3, the DNA is TGCAGCGTGGAATGGTTTGCCAGCAGTGATCGCCTTGGACACCTCTACGAGCAGTACTTC. This translates into CSVEWFASSDRLGHLYEQYF.

The V and J genes are TRBV11-2 and TRBJ2-7; 11 positions agree with TRBD2. Germline V gene lookup returns CDR1 SGHAT and CDR2 FQNNGV. The CDR3 consists of 15 residues. V lost 5 bases and J lost 4; bases outside the gene matches: 7. CDR3 protein: CASSGRGTSGYEQYF. CDR3 DNA: TGTGCCAGCAGCGGGCGTGGGACTAGCGGTTACGAGCAGTACTTC.

This chain links TRBV7-8 with TRBJ2-5; 11 positions match TRBD1. This CDR3 region has 14 residues. CDR1 is SGHVS, CDR2 FQNEAQ, per germline. The J segment lost 5 bases and the V segment lost 5 bases, leaving 4 bases of the junction unmatched. The CDR3, as DNA: TGTGCCAGCAGCATCGGGACAGGGGGGGAGACCCAGTACTTC. Translated: CASSIGTGGETQYF.

V gene TRBV20-1 combines with J gene TRBJ2-7; 7 bases are shared with TRBD2. Looked up from germline, CDR1 is DFQATT and CDR2 is SNEGSKA (reference sequence). The CDR3 covers 16 residues. V lost 5 bases to trimming and J lost 7 bases; unmatched junction nucleotides: 20. The DNA of the CDR3 is TGCAGTGCTGCTGCCCAGGACGGCACTAGCGACTATGAGCAGTACTTC. This gives the protein CSAAAQDGTSDYEQYF.

This chain connects TRBV20-1 to TRBJ2-7, with a possible D match to TRBD1 (6 bases). Trimming pared 3 bases from V and 6 bases from J, leaving 15 bases between. Germline lookup yields CDR1 DFQATT and CDR2 SNEGSKA (reference sequence). The CDR3 extends over 13 amino acids. CDR3 nucleotide sequence: TGCAGTGCTAGCGGTACAGGGCAGGGCGAGCAGTACTTC. Its protein is CSASGTGQGEQYF.

The J gene is TRBJ1-3, the V gene TRBV10-3; no firm D call. Trimming cost V 0 bases and J 0 bases, with 9 bases left between them. Germline lookup yields CDR1 ENHRY and CDR2 SYGVKD. The CDR3 contains 16 residues. The CDR3 region has the DNA TGTGCCATCAGTGAGTCGTTCAGAACCTCTGGAAACACCATATATTTT. It yields the protein CAISESFRTSGNTIYF.

J is TRBJ1-4 and V is TRBV2; 10 bases line up with TRBD1. The CDR3 runs to 14 residues. Trimming at V came to 6 bases and at J to 14 bases, leaving 12 bases not matched to a gene. CDR1 SNHLY and CDR2 FYNNEI come from the germline V gene. The CDR3 protein is CASSADRGDGKLFF. The DNA of the CDR3 is TGTGCCAGCAGCGCGGACAGGGGGGATGGAAAGCTGTTTTTT.

The rearrangement links TRBV7-3 to TRBJ2-7; the match to TRBD1 covers 11 bases. Germline V CDR1 and CDR2: SGHTA, FQGTGA. This CDR3 has 13 amino acids. J was trimmed by 8 bases and V by 6 bases; bases with no gene match: 6. The CDR3 DNA sequence: TGTGCCAGCAGTCCCGGACAGGGGGCGAAGCAGTACTTC. It codes for CASSPGQGAKQYF.

This clonotype was recorded at least ten times. The V gene is TRBV7-6, the J gene TRBJ2-7; 13 positions match TRBD2. The length of the CDR3 is 18 residues. With V trimmed by 5 bases and J by 1 base, 11 bases remained unmatched. Germline CDR1 and CDR2: SGHVS and FNYEAQ. The CDR3 region has the DNA TGTGCCAGCAGCCGGGGGACTAGCGGGGATACGATATCCTACGAGCAGTACTTC. Protein product: CASSRGTSGDTISYEQYF. The full variable domain, in which reference TRBV7-6 and TRBJ2-7 provide the parts outside the CDR3, is GAGVSQSPRYKVTKRGQDVALRCDPISGHVSLYWYRQALGQGPEFLTYFNYEAQQDKSGLPNDRFSAERPEGSISTLTIQRTEQRDSAMYRCASSRGTSGDTISYEQYFGPGTRLTVT.

V and J are TRBV7-9 and TRBJ2-3; 9 bases line up with TRBD1. With V trimmed by 5 bases and J by 1 base, 4 bases remained unmatched. This CDR3 spans 15 amino acids. The germline CDR1 and CDR2 sequences are SEHNR and FQNEAQ (reference sequence). The CDR3 nucleotides are TGTGCCAGCAGCCCCGACAGGGGGGGCACAGATACGCAGTATTTT. Protein sequence: CASSPDRGGTDTQYF. Full variable domain (missing parts from reference TRBV7-9 and TRBJ2-3): DTGVSQNPRHKITKRGQNVTFRCDPISEHNRLYWYRQTLGQGPEFLTYFQNEAQLEKSRLLSDRFSAERPKGSFSTLEIQRTEQGDSAMYLCASSPDRGGTDTQYFGPGTRLTVL.

As to this clonotype: This CDR3 is missing its conserved last phenylalanine or tryptophan, likely due to a read error. The rearrangement links TRBV20-1 to TRBJ2-5; TRBD2 matches at 11 bases. Germline values: CDR1 DFQATT, CDR2 SNEGSKA (reference sequence). The V gene end was trimmed by 5 bases and the J gene end by 0 bases; junction bases not matched to a gene: 8. The CDR3 has 16 residues. This CDR3 is CSAPAGTSGYQETQYS. The DNA for the CDR3 is TGCAGTGCTCCGGCAGGGACTAGCGGTTACCAAGAGACCCAGTACTCC.